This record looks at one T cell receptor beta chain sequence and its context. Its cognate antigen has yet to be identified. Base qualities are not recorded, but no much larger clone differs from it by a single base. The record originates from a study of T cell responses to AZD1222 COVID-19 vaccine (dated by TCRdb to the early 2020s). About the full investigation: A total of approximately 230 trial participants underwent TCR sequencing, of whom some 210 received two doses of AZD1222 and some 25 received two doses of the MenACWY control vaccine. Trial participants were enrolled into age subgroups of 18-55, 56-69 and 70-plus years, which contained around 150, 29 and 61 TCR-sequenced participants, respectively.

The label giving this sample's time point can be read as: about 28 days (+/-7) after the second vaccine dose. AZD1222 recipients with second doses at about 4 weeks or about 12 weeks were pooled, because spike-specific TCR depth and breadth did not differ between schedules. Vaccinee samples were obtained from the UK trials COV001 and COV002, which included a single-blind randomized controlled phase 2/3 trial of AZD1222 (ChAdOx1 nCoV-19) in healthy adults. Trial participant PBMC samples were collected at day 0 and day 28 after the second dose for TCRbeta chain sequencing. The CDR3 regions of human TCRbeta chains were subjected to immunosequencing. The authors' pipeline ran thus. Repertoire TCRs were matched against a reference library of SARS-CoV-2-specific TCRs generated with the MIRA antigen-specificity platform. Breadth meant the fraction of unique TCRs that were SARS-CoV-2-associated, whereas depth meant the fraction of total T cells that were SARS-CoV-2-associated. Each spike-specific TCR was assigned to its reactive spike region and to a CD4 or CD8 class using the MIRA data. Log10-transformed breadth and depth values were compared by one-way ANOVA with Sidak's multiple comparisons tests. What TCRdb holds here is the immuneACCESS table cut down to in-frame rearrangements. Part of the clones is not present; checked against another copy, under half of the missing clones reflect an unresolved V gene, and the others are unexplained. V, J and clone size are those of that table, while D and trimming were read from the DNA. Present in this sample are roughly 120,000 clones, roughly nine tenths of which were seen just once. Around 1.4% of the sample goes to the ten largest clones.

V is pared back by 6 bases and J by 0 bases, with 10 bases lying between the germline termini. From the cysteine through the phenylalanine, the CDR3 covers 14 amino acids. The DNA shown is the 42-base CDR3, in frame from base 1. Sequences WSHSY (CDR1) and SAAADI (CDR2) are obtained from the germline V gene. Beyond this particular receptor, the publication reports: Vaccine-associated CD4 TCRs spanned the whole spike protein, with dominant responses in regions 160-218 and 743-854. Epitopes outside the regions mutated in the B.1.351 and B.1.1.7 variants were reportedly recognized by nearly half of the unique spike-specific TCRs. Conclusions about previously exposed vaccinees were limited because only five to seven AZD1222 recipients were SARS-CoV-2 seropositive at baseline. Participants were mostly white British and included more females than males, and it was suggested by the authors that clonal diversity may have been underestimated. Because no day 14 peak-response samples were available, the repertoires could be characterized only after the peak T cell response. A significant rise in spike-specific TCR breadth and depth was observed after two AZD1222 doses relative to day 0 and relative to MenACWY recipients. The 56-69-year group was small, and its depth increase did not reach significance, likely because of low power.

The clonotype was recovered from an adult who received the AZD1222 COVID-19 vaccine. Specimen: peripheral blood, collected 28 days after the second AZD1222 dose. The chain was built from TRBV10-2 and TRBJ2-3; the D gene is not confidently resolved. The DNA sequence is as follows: TGCGCCAGCAGCGACCCTAGTAGCACAGATACGCAGTATTTT. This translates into CASSDPSSTDTQYF.